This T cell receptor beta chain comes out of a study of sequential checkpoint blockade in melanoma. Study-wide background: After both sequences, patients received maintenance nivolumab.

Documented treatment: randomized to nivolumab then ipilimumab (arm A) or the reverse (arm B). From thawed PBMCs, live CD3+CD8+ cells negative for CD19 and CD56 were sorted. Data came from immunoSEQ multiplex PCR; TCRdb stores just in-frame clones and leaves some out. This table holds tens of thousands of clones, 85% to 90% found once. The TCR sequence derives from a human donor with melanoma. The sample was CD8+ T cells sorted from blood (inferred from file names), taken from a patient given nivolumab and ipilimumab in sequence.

For the CDR3, the DNA is TGTGCCAGCAGTTTAACGGCCAGGGGGTACTATGGCTACACCTTC. Translated, it gives CASSLTARGYYGYTF. This sequence joins TRBV27 and TRBJ1-2, with 7 bases matching TRBD1. The CDR3 runs to 15 residues. The junction had 6 bases not matched to a gene; V was cut back by 2 bases and J by 3 bases. Germline V lookup: CDR1 MNHEY, CDR2 SMNVEV (reference sequence).